This T cell receptor beta chain was captured in a study of cytomegalovirus exposure and HLA in healthy donors. The PCR ran on 60 Vbeta and 13 Jbeta primers. Repertoires were generated with immunoSEQ multiplex PCR, while TCRdb's copy carries only in-frame clones and drops some. The sample table includes roughly 120,000 clones. The TCR was taken from a man younger than 45 in good health and CMV-seronegative. The sequenced sample was PBMCs.

The CDR3 sequence is CASSLQGITQPQHF. The CDR3 DNA reads as TGTGCCAGCAGTTTACAGGGGATAACTCAGCCCCAGCATTTT. This chain joins TRBV28 and TRBJ1-5; a possible D gene is TRBD1 (6 bases). The CDR3 sequence is 14 residues long. In germline, CDR1 is MDHEN, CDR2 SYDVKM. Trimming shortened V by 2 bases and J by 6 bases, and 11 bases separated the two germline ends.